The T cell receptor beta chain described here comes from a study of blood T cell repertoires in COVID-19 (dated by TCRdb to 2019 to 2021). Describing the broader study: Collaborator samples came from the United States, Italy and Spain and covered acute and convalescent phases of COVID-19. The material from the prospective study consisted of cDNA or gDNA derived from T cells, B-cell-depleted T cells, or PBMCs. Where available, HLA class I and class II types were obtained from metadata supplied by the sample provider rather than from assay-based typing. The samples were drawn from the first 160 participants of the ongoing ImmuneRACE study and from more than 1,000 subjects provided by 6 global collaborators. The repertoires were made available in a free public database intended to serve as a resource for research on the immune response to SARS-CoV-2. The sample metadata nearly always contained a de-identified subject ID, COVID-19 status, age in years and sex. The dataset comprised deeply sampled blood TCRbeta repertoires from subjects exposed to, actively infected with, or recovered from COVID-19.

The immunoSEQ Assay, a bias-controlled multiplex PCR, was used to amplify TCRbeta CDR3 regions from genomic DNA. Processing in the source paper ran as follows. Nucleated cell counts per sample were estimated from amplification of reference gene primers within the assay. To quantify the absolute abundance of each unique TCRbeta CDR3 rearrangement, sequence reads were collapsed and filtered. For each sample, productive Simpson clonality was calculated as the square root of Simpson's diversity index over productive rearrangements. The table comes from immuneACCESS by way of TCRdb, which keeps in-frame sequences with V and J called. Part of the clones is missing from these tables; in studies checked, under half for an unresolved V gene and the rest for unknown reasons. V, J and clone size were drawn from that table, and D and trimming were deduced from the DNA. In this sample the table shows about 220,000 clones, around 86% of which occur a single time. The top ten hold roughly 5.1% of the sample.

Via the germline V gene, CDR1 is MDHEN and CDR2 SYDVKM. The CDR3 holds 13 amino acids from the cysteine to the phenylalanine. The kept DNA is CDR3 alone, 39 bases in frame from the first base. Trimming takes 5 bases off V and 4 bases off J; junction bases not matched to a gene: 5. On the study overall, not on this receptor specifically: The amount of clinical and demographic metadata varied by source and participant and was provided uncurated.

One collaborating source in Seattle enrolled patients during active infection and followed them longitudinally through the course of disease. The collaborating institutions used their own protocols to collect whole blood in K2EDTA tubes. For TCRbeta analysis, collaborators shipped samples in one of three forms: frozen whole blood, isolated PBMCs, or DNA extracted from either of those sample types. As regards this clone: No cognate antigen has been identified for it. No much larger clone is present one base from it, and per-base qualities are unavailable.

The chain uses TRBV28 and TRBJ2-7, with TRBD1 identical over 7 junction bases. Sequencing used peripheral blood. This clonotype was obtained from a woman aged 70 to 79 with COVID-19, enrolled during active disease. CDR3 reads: CASSAPGGYEQYF. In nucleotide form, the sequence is TGTGCCAGCAGTGCCCCAGGGGGATACGAGCAGTACTTC.